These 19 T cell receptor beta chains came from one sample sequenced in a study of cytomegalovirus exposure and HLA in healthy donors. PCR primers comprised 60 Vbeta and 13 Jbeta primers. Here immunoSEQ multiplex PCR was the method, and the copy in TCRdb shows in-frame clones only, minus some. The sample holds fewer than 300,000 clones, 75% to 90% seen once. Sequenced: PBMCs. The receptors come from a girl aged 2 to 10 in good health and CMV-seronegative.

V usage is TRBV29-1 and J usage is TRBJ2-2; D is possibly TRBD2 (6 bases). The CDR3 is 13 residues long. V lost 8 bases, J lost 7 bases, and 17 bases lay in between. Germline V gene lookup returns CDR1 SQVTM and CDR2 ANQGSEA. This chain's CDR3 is CSYLRRGNGELFF. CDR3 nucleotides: TGCAGCTACCTGAGGCGGGGCAACGGGGAGCTGTTTTTT.

CDR3 residues: CASSVGLTAQETQYF. CDR3 nucleotide sequence: TGTGCCAGCAGCGTAGGTCTAACCGCACAAGAGACCCAGTACTTC. The V and J genes are TRBV9 and TRBJ2-5; no clear D. V lost 0 bases and J 2 bases, leaving 11 bases between the germline ends. The CDR3 totals 15 residues. Germline assignment: CDR1 SGDLS and CDR2 YYNGEE.

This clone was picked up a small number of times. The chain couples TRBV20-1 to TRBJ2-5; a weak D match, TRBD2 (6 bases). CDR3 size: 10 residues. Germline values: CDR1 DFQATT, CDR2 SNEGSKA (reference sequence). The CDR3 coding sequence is TGCGGGGGAGGCCAAGAGACCCAGTACTTC. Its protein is CGGGQETQYF.

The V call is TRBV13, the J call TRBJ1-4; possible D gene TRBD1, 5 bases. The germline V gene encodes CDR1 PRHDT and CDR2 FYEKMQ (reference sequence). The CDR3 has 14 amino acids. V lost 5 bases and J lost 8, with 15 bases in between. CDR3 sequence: CASSPGWGGEKLFF. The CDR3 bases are TGTGCCAGCAGCCCGGGCTGGGGGGGGGAAAAACTGTTTTTT.

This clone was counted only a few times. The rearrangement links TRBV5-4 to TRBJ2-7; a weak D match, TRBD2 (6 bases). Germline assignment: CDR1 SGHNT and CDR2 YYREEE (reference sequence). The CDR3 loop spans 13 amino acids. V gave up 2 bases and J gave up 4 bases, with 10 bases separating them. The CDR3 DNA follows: TGTGCCAGCAGCTTCGGGGGTGGGTACGAGCAGTACTTC. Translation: CASSFGGGYEQYF.

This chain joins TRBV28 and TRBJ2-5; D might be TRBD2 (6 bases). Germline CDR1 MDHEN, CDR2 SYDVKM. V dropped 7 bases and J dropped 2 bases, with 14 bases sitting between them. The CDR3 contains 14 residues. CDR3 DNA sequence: TGTGCCAGCACCGAACACGGGGGACAAGAGACCCAGTACTTC. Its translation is CASTEHGGQETQYF. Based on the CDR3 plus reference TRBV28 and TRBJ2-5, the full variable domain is DVKVTQSSRYLVKRTGEKVFLECVQDMDHENMFWYRQDPGLGLRLIYFSYDVKMKEKGDIPEGYSVSREKKERFSLILESASTNQTSMYLCASTEHGGQETQYFGPGTRLLVL.

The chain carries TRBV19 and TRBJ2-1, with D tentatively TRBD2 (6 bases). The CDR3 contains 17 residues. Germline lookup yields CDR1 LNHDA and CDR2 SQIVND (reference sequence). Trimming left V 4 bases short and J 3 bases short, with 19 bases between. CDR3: CASSSLGGGLDYNEQFF. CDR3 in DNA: TGTGCCAGTAGTAGTCTCGGGGGAGGTTTAGACTACAATGAGCAGTTCTTC.

The CDR3 DNA reads as TGTGCCAGCAGCCAAGAATGGGCAGGGCTAGCCAAAAACATTCAGTACTTC. Translated, it gives CASSQEWAGLAKNIQYF. The V and J genes are TRBV4-2 and TRBJ2-4; tentatively, D is TRBD1 (5 bases). V gave up 0 bases and J gave up 0 bases, with 12 bases separating them. The CDR3 sequence is 17 residues long. Germline CDR1 reads LGHNA; CDR2 reads YNFKEQ.

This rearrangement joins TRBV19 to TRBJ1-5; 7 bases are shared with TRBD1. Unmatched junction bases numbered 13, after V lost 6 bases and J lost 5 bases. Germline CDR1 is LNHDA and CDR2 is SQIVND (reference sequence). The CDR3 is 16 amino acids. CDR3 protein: CASRQTPQGSHQPQHF. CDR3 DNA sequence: TGTGCCAGTAGACAAACCCCACAGGGGAGCCATCAGCCCCAGCATTTT.

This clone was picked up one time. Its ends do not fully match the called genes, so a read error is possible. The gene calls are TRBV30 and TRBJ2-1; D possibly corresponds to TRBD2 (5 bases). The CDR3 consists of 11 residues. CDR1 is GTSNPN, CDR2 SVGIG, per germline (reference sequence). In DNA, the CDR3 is TGTGCCTGGAGCCCGGGGAATGAGCAGCTCTTC. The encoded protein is CAWSPGNEQLF.

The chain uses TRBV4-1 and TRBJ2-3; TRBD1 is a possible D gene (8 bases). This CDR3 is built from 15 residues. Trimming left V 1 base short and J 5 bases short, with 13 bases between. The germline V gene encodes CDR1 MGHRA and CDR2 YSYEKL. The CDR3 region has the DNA TGCGCCAGCAGCCAAGGCAACAGGGGGGGAGATACGCAGTATTTT. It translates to CASSQGNRGGDTQYF.

DNA for the CDR3: TGTGCCAGCAGTCACCGTGACAGGGCAACTAATGAAAAACTGTTTTTT. This gives the protein CASSHRDRATNEKLFF. The chain joins TRBV6-6 to TRBJ1-4; 7 bases fit TRBD1. This CDR3 is 16 amino acids long. Germline V gene data show CDR1 as MNHNY and CDR2 as SVGAGI (reference sequence). The V gene end was trimmed by 5 bases and the J gene end by 0 bases; junction bases not matched to a gene: 6.

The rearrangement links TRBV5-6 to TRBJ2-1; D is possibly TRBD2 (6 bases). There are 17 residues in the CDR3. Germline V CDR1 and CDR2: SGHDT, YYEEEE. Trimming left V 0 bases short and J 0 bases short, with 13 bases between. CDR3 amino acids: CASSLARVRGSYNEQFF. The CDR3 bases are TGTGCCAGCAGCTTGGCCCGGGTGCGGGGCTCCTACAATGAGCAGTTCTTC.

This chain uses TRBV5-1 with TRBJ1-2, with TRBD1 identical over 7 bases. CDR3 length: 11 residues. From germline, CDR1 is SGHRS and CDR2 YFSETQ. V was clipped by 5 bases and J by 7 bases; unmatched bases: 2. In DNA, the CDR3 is TGCGCCAGCAGATACAGGGGTGGCTACACCTTC. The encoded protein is CASRYRGGYTF. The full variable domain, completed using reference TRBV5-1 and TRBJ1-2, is KAGVTQTPRYLIKTRGQQVTLSCSPISGHRSVSWYQQTPGQGLQFLFEYFSETQRNKGNFPGRFSGRQFSNSRSEMNVSTLELGDSALYLCASRYRGGYTFGSGTRLTVV.

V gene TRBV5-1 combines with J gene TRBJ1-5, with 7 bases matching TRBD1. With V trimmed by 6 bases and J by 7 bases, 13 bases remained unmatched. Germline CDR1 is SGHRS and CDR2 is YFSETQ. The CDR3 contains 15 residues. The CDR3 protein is CASKLEGGAGQPQHF. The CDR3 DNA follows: TGCGCCAGCAAACTCGAAGGGGGCGCGGGACAGCCCCAGCATTTT. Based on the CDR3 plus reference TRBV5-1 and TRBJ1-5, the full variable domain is KAGVTQTPRYLIKTRGQQVTLSCSPISGHRSVSWYQQTPGQGLQFLFEYFSETQRNKGNFPGRFSGRQFSNSRSEMNVSTLELGDSALYLCASKLEGGAGQPQHFGDGTRLSIL.

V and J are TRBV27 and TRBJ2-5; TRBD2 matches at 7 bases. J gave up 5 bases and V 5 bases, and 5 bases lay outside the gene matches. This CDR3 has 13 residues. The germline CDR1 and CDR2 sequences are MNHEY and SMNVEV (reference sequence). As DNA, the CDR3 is TGTGCCAGCAGTGGCGGGAGCAGGGAGACCCAGTACTTC. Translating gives CASSGGSRETQYF.

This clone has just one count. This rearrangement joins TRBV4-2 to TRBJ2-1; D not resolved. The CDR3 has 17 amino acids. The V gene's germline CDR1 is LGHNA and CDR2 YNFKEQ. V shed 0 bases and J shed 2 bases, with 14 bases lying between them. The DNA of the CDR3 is TGTGCCAGCAGCCAAGATTACGCGCAGGCTACCTACAATGAGCAGTTCTTC. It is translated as CASSQDYAQATYNEQFF.

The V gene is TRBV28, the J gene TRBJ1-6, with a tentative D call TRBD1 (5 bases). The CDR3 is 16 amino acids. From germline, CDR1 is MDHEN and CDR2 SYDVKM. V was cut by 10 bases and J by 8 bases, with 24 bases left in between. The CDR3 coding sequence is TGTGCCACCCAAGGCGGGGGGACTTTATTCTATTCACCCCTCCACTTT. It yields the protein CATQGGGTLFYSPLHF.

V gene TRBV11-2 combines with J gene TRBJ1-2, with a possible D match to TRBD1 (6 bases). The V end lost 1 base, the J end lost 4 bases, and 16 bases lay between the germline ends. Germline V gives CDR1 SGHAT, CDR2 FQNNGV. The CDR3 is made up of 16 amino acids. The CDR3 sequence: CASSLGWGLGGYGYTF. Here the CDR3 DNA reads TGTGCCAGCAGCTTAGGGTGGGGGCTAGGGGGCTATGGCTACACCTTC.